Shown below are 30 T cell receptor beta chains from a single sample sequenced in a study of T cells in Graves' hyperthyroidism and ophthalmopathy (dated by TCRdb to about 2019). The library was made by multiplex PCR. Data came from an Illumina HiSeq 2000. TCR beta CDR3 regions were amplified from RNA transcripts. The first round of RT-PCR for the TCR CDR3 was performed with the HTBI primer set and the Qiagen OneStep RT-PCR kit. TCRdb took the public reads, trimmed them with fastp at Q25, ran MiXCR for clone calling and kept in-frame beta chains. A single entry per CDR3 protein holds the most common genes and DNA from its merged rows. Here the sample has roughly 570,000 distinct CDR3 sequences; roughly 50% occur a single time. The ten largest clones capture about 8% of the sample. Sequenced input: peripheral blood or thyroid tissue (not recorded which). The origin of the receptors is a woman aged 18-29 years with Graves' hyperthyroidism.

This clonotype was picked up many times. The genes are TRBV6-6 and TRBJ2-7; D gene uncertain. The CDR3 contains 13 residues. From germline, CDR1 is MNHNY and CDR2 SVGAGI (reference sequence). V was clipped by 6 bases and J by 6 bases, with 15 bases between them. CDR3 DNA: TGTGCCAGCAGATTGGGCAGCCCCGCCGAGCAGTACTTC. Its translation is CASRLGSPAEQYF.

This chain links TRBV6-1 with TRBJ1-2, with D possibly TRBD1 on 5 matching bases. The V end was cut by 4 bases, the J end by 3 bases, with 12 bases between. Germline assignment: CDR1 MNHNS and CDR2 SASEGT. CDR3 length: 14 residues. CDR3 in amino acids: CASSGFLGDYGYTF. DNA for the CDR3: TGTGCCAGCAGTGGGTTTTTGGGGGACTATGGCTACACCTTC.

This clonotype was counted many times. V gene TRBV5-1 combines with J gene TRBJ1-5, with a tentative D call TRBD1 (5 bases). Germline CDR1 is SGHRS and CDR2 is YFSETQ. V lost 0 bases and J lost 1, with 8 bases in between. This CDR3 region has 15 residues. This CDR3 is CASSLVPGSNQPQHF. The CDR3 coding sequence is TGCGCCAGCAGCTTGGTACCAGGGAGCAATCAGCCCCAGCATTTT.

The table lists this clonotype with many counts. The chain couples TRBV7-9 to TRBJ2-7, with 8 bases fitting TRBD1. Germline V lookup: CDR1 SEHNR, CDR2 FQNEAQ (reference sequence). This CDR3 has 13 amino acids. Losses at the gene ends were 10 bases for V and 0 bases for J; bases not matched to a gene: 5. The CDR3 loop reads CATSGTGSYEQYF. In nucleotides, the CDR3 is TGTGCCACCTCCGGGACAGGCTCCTACGAGCAGTACTTC.

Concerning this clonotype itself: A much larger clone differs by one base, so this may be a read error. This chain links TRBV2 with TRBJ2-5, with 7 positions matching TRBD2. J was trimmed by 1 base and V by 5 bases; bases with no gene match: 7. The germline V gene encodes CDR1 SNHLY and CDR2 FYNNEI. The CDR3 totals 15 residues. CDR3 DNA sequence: TGTGCCAGCAGTCCGGGACTAACGAGCCAAGAGACCCAGTACTTC. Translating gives CASSPGLTSQETQYF. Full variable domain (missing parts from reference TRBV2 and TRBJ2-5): EPEVTQTPSHQVTQMGQEVILRCVPISNHLYFYWYRQILGQKVEFLVSFYNNEISEKSEIFDDQFSVERPDGSNFTLKIRSTKLEDSAMYFCASSPGLTSQETQYFGPGTRLLVL.

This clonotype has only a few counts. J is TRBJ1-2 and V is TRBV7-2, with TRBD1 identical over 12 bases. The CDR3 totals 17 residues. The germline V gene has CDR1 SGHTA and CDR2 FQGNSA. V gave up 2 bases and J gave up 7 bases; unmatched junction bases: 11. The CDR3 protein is CASSLRAAGTGGPGYTF. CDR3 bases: TGTGCCAGCAGCTTAAGGGCTGCGGGGACAGGGGGCCCTGGCTACACCTTC.

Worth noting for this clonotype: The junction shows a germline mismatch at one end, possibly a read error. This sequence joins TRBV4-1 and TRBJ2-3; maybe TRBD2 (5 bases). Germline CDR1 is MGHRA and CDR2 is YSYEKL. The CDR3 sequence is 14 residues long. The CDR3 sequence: CASSQVGGTDTQYF. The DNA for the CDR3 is TGTGCCAGCAGCCAAGTCGGGGGCACAGATACGCAGTATTTT.

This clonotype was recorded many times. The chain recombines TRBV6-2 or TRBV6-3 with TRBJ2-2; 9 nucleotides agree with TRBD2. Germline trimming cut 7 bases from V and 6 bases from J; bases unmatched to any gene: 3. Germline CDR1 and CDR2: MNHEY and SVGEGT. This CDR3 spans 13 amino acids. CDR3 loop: CASKGLASGELFF. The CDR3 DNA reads TGTGCCAGCAAGGGACTAGCTTCCGGGGAGCTGTTTTTT.

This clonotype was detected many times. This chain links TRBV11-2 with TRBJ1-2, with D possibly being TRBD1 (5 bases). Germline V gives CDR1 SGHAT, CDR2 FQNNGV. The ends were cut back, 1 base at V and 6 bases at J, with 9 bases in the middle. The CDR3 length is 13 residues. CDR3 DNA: TGTGCCAGCAGCTTAGCTGAGGGGAATGGCTACACCTTC. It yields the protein CASSLAEGNGYTF. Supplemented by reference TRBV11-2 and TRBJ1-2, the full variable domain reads EAGVAQSPRYKIIEKRQSVAFWCNPISGHATLYWYQQILGQGPKLLIQFQNNGVVDDSQLPKDRFSAERLKGVDSTLKIQPAKLEDSAVYLCASSLAEGNGYTFGSGTRLTVV.

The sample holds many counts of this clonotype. The CDR3 DNA reads TGTGCCAGCAGCCCAAGCGGGGGTGCTCAGACCCAGTACTTC. Protein product: CASSPSGGAQTQYF. The rearrangement uses TRBV7-2 and TRBJ2-5; 8 bases map to TRBD2. Germline V lookup: CDR1 SGHTA, CDR2 FQGNSA. V was clipped by 5 bases and J by 6 bases; unmatched bases: 8. The CDR3 length is 14 residues. The full variable domain, in which reference TRBV7-2 and TRBJ2-5 provide the parts outside the CDR3, is GAGVSQSPSNKVTEKGKDVELRCDPISGHTALYWYRQSLGQGLEFLIYFQGNSAPDKSGLPSDRFSAERTGGSVSTLTIQRTQQEDSAVYLCASSPSGGAQTQYFGPGTRLLVL.

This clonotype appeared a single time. The CDR3 is CSLGRMNTEAFF. In nucleotides, the CDR3 is TGCAGCTTAGGGCGCATGAACACTGAAGCTTTCTTT. J is TRBJ1-1 and V is TRBV29-1; no firm D call. V was cut by 8 bases and J by 0 bases, with 10 bases left in between. Germline CDR1 and CDR2: SQVTM and ANQGSEA. This CDR3 spans 12 amino acids.

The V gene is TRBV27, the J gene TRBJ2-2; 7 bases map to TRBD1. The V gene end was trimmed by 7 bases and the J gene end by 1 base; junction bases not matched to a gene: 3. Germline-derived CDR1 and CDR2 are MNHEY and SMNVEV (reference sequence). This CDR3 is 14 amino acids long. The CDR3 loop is CASTDRVNTGELFF. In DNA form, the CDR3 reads TGTGCCAGCACCGACAGGGTGAACACCGGGGAGCTGTTTTTT.

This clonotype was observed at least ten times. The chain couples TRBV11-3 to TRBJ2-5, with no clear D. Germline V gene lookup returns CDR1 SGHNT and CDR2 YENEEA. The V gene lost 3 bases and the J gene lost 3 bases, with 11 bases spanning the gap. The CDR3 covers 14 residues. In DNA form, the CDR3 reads TGTGCCAGCAGCTTCTCGGGCAGAGAAGAGACCCAGTACTTC. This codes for CASSFSGREETQYF.

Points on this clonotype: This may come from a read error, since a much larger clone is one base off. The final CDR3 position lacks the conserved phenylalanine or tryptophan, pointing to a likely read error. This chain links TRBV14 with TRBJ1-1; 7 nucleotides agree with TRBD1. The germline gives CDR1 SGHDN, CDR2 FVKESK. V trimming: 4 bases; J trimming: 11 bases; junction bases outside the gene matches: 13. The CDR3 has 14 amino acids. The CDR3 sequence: CASSPWTGPRRAFL. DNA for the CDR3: TGTGCCAGCAGCCCTTGGACAGGACCTCGTAGGGCTTTCCTT.

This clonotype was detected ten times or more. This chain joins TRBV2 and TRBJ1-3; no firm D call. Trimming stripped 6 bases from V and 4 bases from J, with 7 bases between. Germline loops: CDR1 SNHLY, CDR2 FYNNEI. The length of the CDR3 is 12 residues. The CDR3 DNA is TGTGCCAGCAGGTTTGCGGGAAACACCATATATTTT. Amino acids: CASRFAGNTIYF.

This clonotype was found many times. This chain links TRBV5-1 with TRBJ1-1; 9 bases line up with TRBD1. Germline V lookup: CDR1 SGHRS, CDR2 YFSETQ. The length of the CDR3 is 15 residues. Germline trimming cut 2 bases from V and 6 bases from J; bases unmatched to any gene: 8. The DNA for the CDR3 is TGCGCCAGCAGCTTAACTCCGGGACAGGGTGCTGAAGCTTTCTTT. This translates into CASSLTPGQGAEAFF.

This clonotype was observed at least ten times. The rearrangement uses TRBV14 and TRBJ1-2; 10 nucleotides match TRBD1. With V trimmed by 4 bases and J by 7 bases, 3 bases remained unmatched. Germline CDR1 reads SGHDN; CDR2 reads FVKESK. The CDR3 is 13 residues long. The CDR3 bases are TGTGCCAGCAGCCCTGACAGGGGGCTTGGCTACACCTTC. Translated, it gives CASSPDRGLGYTF. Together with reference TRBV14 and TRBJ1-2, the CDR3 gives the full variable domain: EAGVTQFPSHSVIEKGQTVTLRCDPISGHDNLYWYRRVMGKEIKFLLHFVKESKQDESGMPNNRFLAERTGGTYSTLKVQPAELEDSGVYFCASSPDRGLGYTFGSGTRLTVV.

CDR3 in DNA: TGCAGTGCTTCTCGACGACTAGTCCAAGAGACCCAGTACTTC. This codes for CSASRRLVQETQYF. The chain carries TRBV20-1 and TRBJ2-5; D might be TRBD2 (6 bases). The CDR3 runs to 14 residues. The V and J ends lost 5 bases and 1 base respectively, with 14 bases between them. In germline, CDR1 is DFQATT, CDR2 SNEGSKA (reference sequence).

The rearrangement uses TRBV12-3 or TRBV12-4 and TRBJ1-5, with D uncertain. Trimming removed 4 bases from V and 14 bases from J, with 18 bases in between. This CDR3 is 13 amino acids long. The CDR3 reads CASSSTSGKNEHF. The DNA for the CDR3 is TGTGCCAGCAGTTCGACTAGCGGGAAGAACGAGCATTTT.

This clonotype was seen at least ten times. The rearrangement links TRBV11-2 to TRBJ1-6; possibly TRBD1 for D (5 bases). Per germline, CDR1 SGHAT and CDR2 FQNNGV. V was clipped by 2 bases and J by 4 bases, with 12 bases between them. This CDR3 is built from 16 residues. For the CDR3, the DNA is TGTGCCAGCAGCTTACAGGGAGAACTGTATAATTCACCCCTCCACTTT. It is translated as CASSLQGELYNSPLHF.

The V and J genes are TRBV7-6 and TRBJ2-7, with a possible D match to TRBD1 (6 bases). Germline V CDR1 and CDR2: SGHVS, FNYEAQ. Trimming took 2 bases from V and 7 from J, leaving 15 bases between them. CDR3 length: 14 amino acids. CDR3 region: CASSLTGLSREQYF. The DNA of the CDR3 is TGTGCCAGCAGCTTAACAGGGCTTTCGCGGGAGCAGTACTTC. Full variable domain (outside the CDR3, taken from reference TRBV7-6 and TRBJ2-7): GAGVSQSPRYKVTKRGQDVALRCDPISGHVSLYWYRQALGQGPEFLTYFNYEAQQDKSGLPNDRFSAERPEGSISTLTIQRTEQRDSAMYRCASSLTGLSREQYFGPGTRLTVT.

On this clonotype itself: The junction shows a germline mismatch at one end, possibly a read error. CDR3 sequence reads: CASSPPGNPAEKLFF. In DNA, the CDR3 is TGTGCCAGCAGCCCCCCGGGGAATCCGGCTGAAAAACTATTTTTT. This chain joins TRBV7-2 and TRBJ1-4; D is unresolved. Germline CDR1 and CDR2: SGHTA and FQGNSA. This CDR3 comprises 15 residues.

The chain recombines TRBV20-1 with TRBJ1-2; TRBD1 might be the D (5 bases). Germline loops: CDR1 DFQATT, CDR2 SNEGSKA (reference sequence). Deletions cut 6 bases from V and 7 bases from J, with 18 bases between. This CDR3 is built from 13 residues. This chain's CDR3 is CSALGTSGSGYTF. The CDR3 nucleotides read TGCAGTGCCCTAGGGACTAGTGGCTCTGGCTACACCTTC.

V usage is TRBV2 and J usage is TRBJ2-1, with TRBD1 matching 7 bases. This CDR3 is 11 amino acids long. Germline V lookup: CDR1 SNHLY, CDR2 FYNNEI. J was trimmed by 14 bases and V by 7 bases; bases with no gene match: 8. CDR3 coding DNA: TGTGCCAGCAAAGGGGGCACCCAGGAGTTCTTC. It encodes CASKGGTQEFF.

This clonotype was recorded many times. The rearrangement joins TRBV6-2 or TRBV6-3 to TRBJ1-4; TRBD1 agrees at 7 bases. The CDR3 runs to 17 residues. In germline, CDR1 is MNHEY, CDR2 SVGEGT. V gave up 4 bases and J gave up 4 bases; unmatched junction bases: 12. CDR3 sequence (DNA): TGTGCCAGCAGTTCGGGGCTCGACAGGGCCCATAATGAAAAACTGTTTTTT. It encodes CASSSGLDRAHNEKLFF.

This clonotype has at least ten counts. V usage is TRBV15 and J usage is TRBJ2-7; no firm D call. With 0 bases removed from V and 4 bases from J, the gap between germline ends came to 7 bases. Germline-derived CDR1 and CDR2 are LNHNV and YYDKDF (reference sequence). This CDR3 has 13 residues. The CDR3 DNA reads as TGTGCCACCAGCAGAGAACGAGAATACGAGCAGTACTTC. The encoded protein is CATSREREYEQYF.

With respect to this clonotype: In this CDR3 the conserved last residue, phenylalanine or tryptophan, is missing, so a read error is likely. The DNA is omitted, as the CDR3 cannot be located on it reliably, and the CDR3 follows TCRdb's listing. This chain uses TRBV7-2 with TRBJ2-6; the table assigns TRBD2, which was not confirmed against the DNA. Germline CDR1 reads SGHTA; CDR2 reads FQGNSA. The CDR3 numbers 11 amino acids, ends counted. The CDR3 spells CASSLRVGGTY.

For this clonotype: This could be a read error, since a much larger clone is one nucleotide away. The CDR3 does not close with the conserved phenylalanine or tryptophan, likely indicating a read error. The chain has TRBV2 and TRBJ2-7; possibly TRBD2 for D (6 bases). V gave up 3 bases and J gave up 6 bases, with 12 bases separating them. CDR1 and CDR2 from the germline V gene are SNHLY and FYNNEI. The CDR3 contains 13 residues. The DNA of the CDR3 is TGTGCCAGCAGTGAGGGGACTGTGGGCGAGCAGTACCTC. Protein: CASSEGTVGEQYL.

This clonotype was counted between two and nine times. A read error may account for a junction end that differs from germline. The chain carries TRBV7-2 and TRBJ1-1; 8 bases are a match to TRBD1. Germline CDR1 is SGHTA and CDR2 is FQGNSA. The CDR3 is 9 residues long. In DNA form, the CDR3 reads TGTGCCAGCAGCTCGACAGGGGAATTT. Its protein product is CASSSTGEF.

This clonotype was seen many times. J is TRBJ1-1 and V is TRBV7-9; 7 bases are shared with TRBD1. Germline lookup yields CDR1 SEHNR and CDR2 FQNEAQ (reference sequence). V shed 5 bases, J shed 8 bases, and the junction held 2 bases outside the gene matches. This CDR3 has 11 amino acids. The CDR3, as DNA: TGTGCCAGCAGCCAACAGGGGGAAGCTTTCTTT. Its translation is CASSQQGEAFF.